Following are 15 T cell receptor beta chains from one sample sequenced in a study of neurological immune-mediated disorders. MiXCR, applied by TCRdb to the 5' RACE reads, yields one record per CDR3 protein. Found here are tens of thousands of distinct CDR3 sequences, 3% to 4.5% of them singletons; the top ten hold about 3%. Sequencing was done on a sample of PBMCs. The receptors here all came from a woman between 45 and 60 years old with multiple sclerosis.

This clonotype was seen at least ten times. The chain uses TRBV7-2 and TRBJ2-3, with a weak D call TRBD2 (6 bases). Germline V gene data show CDR1 as SGHTA and CDR2 as FQGNSA. The CDR3 runs 15 residues. The V end was cut by 5 bases, the J end by 5 bases, with 17 bases between. The CDR3 region is CASSPRGGREDTQYF. The CDR3 DNA follows: TGTGCCAGCAGCCCCCGGGGAGGACGGGAAGATACGCAGTATTTT. Combining the CDR3 with reference TRBV7-2 and TRBJ2-3 gives the whole variable domain GAGVSQSPSNKVTEKGKDVELRCDPISGHTALYWYRQSLGQGLEFLIYFQGNSAPDKSGLPSDRFSAERTGGSVSTLTIQRTQQEDSAVYLCASSPRGGREDTQYFGPGTRLTVL.

This clonotype occurred many times. The V call is TRBV9, the J call TRBJ2-7; 7 bases line up with TRBD2. This CDR3 comprises 16 residues. CDR1 is SGDLS, CDR2 YYNGEE, per germline. V shed 0 bases and J 3 bases; nucleotides not matched to a gene: 9. The DNA of the CDR3 is TGTGCCAGCAGCGTAGAGGGAAGCGGGGCTATCTACGAGCAGTACTTC. The encoded protein is CASSVEGSGAIYEQYF.

This clonotype was seen ten or more times. The chain employs TRBV28 and TRBJ2-5; D remains ambiguous. CDR1 MDHEN and CDR2 SYDVKM come from the germline V gene. This CDR3 is built from 12 residues. The V gene lost 6 bases and the J gene lost 3 bases, with 8 bases spanning the gap. Written as DNA, the CDR3 is TGTGCCAGCAGACCGGAAGAAGAGACCCAGTACTTC. It is translated as CASRPEEETQYF.

There are many counts of this clonotype. The chain is built from TRBV28 and TRBJ1-2; D uncertain. Germline CDR1 MDHEN, CDR2 SYDVKM. V was shortened by 4 bases and J by 4 bases, with 16 bases between the two germline ends. The CDR3 spans 15 residues. CDR3 loop: CASSSRRRAVYGYTF. The CDR3 DNA sequence: TGTGCCAGCAGTTCCCGACGTAGGGCCGTCTATGGCTACACCTTC.

DNA of the CDR3: TGCGCCAGCAGCCACGGGGGGCGTCTTTTCAATCAGCCCCAGCATTTT. Encoded protein: CASSHGGRLFNQPQHF. The J gene is TRBJ1-5, the V gene TRBV4-1; D might be TRBD1 (6 bases). CDR1 is MGHRA, CDR2 YSYEKL, per germline. The V gene lost 3 bases and the J gene lost 3 bases, with 15 bases spanning the gap. This CDR3 spans 16 amino acids.

This clonotype was found many times. V gene TRBV7-2 combines with J gene TRBJ2-5, with unresolved D. The length of the CDR3 is 17 residues. Between the trimmed V and J ends, which lost 4 bases and 5 bases, there was a span of 23 bases. The germline V gene encodes CDR1 SGHTA and CDR2 FQGNSA. The CDR3 region is CASSSFPRGRVGETQYF. The CDR3 DNA is TGTGCCAGCAGCTCATTTCCCCGAGGCCGGGTAGGGGAGACCCAGTACTTC.

In its sample, this clonotype was seen many times. This sequence joins TRBV7-2 and TRBJ1-2, with 9 bases fitting TRBD1. The CDR3 covers 14 residues. Germline V lookup: CDR1 SGHTA, CDR2 FQGNSA. V gave up 3 bases and J gave up 8 bases; unmatched junction bases: 7. CDR3 region: CASSLDRGIYGYTF. The CDR3, as DNA: TGTGCCAGCAGCTTGGACAGGGGTATCTACGGCTACACCTTC. Full variable domain (remainder filled in from reference TRBV7-2 and TRBJ1-2): GAGVSQSPSNKVTEKGKDVELRCDPISGHTALYWYRQSLGQGLEFLIYFQGNSAPDKSGLPSDRFSAERTGGSVSTLTIQRTQQEDSAVYLCASSLDRGIYGYTFGSGTRLTVV.

This clonotype was detected many times. This chain uses TRBV20-1 with TRBJ1-5; 10 positions match TRBD1. With V trimmed by 8 bases and J by 4 bases, 5 bases remained unmatched. The CDR3 is made up of 13 amino acids. Germline V gene sequence: CDR1 DFQATT, CDR2 SNEGSKA (reference sequence). CDR3 region: CSLLDRGNQPQHF. The CDR3 DNA sequence: TGCAGTTTACTGGACAGGGGGAATCAGCCCCAGCATTTT.

The table lists this clonotype with many counts. V usage is TRBV7-9 and J usage is TRBJ2-4; TRBD1 aligns across 7 bases. V trimming: 2 bases; J trimming: 7 bases; junction bases outside the gene matches: 5. Looked up from germline, CDR1 is SEHNR and CDR2 is FQNEAQ (reference sequence). This CDR3 comprises 14 residues. The CDR3 region has the DNA TGTGCCAGCAGCTTATACGGCAGGGGGAACATTCAGTACTTC. This translates into CASSLYGRGNIQYF.

In this sample, this clonotype turned up many times. The chain joins TRBV5-1 to TRBJ1-2; D not certain. The V gene lost 5 bases and the J gene lost 8 bases, with 10 bases spanning the gap. Germline values: CDR1 SGHRS, CDR2 YFSETQ. The CDR3 totals 11 residues. DNA for the CDR3: TGCGCCAGCAGTTCCTCATGGGGCTACACCTTC. As protein: CASSSSWGYTF. The entire variable domain, with the rest obtained from reference TRBV5-1 and TRBJ1-2, is as follows: KAGVTQTPRYLIKTRGQQVTLSCSPISGHRSVSWYQQTPGQGLQFLFEYFSETQRNKGNFPGRFSGRQFSNSRSEMNVSTLELGDSALYLCASSSSWGYTFGSGTRLTVV.

This clonotype was seen repeatedly, ten times or more. This rearrangement joins TRBV6-5 to TRBJ1-1, with D possibly matching TRBD1 (5 bases). This CDR3 is built from 15 residues. Per the germline V gene, CDR1 is MNHEY and CDR2 is SVGAGI. V lost 5 bases and J 5 bases, leaving 18 bases between the germline ends. The CDR3 sequence: CASSDLSGGRTEAFF. CDR3 bases: TGTGCCAGCAGTGACTTGTCTGGGGGACGGACTGAAGCTTTCTTT.

This clonotype was picked up many times. The chain has TRBV12-3 or TRBV12-4 and TRBJ1-4, with 9 bases fitting TRBD1. With 5 bases clipped from V and 8 bases from J, the junction kept 6 bases outside the gene matches. The CDR3 is 14 amino acids. The CDR3 region is CASSLDRGGEKLFF. The CDR3, as DNA: TGTGCCAGCAGTCTGGACAGGGGTGGAGAAAAACTGTTTTTT.

This clonotype was seen repeatedly, ten times or more. This rearrangement joins TRBV20-1 to TRBJ2-7; 7 nucleotides line up with TRBD1. The germline V gene has CDR1 DFQATT and CDR2 SNEGSKA (reference sequence). The CDR3 runs to 13 residues. V lost 5 bases, J lost 2 bases, and 6 bases stayed unmatched. CDR3 sequence: CSASWDSTYEQYF. DNA of the CDR3: TGCAGTGCTTCATGGGACAGCACCTACGAGCAGTACTTC.

This clonotype has at least ten counts. The chain uses TRBV20-1 and TRBJ2-7; a weak D match, TRBD1 (5 bases). Trimming pared 5 bases from V and 4 bases from J, leaving 12 bases between. This CDR3 spans 12 amino acids. Germline-derived CDR1 and CDR2 are DFQATT and SNEGSKA (reference sequence). Written as DNA, the CDR3 is TGCAGTGCTGAGCAGGGTCAGTACGAGCAGTACTTC. Translating it yields CSAEQGQYEQYF.

The sample holds many counts of this clonotype. The gene calls are TRBV29-1 and TRBJ1-2, with TRBD1 as a possible D gene (6 bases). CDR3 size: 14 residues. V gave up 5 bases and J gave up 5 bases, with 18 bases separating them. Germline loops: CDR1 SQVTM, CDR2 ANQGSEA. CDR3 residues: CSVPSLGGKYGYTF. DNA of the CDR3: TGCAGCGTTCCTAGTCTAGGGGGAAAGTATGGCTACACCTTC.